The source of this T cell receptor (beta chain) is a study of control samples from healthy donors and cancer patients. This CDR3 has 12 residues. The germline V and J ends were trimmed by 3 bases and 7 bases, with 9 bases remaining between them. Repertoires were generated with immunoSEQ multiplex PCR, while TCRdb's copy carries only in-frame clones and drops some. The sample comprises about 95,000 clones, about 88% of which are singletons, and roughly 14% rests with the top ten. The source material was blood. The V gene is TRBV12-3 or TRBV12-4, the J gene TRBJ1-1; D not resolved. This clonotype was obtained from a woman aged 65 to 85 in good health. The CDR3 sequence: CASSLFGGEAFF. In DNA form, the CDR3 reads TGTGCCAGCAGTTTGTTCGGAGGTGAAGCTTTCTTT.